These T cell receptor beta chains were read from a single sample in a study of beta chain features in type 1 diabetes. The protocol was immunoSEQ multiplex PCR, while the TCRdb copy is restricted to in-frame clones and leaves out a portion. Of under 300,000 clones detected, 7.5% to 9.5% appear once; the ten largest clones hold about 0.93%. The source material was central memory CD4+ T cells from blood. Receptors were obtained from a woman between 18 and 30 years old in good health. Both conserved end residues are part of each CDR3.

V gene	J gene	CDR3 protein
TRBV4-3	TRBJ2-1	CASSQTSGPSSSYNEQFF
TRBV19	TRBJ1-1	CASSHSTEAFF
TRBV28	TRBJ2-5	CASTWDYPNQETQYF
TRBV28	TRBJ2-4	CASSLGDGLNIQYF
TRBV4-2	TRBJ2-6	CASSPGRNSGANVLTF
TRBV11-2	TRBJ2-3	CASSLDPGGTDTQYF
TRBV7-8	TRBJ1-4	CASSLYLGEKLFF
TRBV5-1	TRBJ2-5	CASSSYGSSETQYF
TRBV7-9	TRBJ2-3	CASSLAPDTQYF
TRBV13	TRBJ2-7	CASSLDLRAGEQYF
TRBV7-9	TRBJ2-1	CASSFGGNNEQFF
TRBV7-2	TRBJ2-5	CASSLSGGGGKETQYF
TRBV7-2	TRBJ1-6	CASSPRQGQGSPLHF
TRBV6-1	TRBJ2-2	CASRDTGGYTGELFF
TRBV2	TRBJ1-6	CASSSNSPLHF
TRBV14	TRBJ2-3	CASSQVRGGSTDTQYF
TRBV29-1	TRBJ2-5	CSVGREGKTQYF
TRBV25-1	TRBJ2-3	CASSEFFSTDTQYF
TRBV2	TRBJ2-2	CASSRTGEISSGELFF
TRBV4-1	TRBJ2-5	CASSQRAGVLETQYF
TRBV7-6	TRBJ2-7	CASSPSRGGTYEQYF
TRBV20-1	TRBJ1-1	CSASAQPEAFF
TRBV19	TRBJ1-2	CASSIDRVSYGYTF
TRBV7-9	TRBJ1-6	CASSPGGVDNSPLHF
TRBV19	TRBJ2-5	CASSMGGTAQETQYF
TRBV25-1	TRBJ1-1	CASSVLGHDKAFF
TRBV19	TRBJ2-2	CASRSVSGTGELFF
TRBV7-3	TRBJ2-1	CASRRGDSRRDEQFF
TRBV7-9	TRBJ2-7	CASSNRYEQYF
TRBV7-2	TRBJ2-3	CASSLAGTGTDTQYF
TRBV5-1	TRBJ2-3	CASSLGSTGGGDTQYF
TRBV2	TRBJ2-5	CASKSTSGGQTQYF
TRBV9	TRBJ2-1	CASSLAVGGGSYNEQFF
TRBV30	TRBJ2-1	CAWSVAFKMSEQFF
TRBV7-9	TRBJ2-1	CASSLPSYNEQFF
TRBV7-2	TRBJ1-5	CASSLVRVSDQPQHF
TRBV9	TRBJ2-7	CASSVAGHNSYEQYF
TRBV7-8	TRBJ2-3	CASSPPPWASGRGTADTQYF
TRBV5-1	TRBJ1-6	CASSLERPRDSPLHF
TRBV18	TRBJ2-1	CASSPSLAGGDNEQFF
TRBV5-4	TRBJ1-2	CASSLLQGGYTF
TRBV7-2	TRBJ1-3	CASSPSDGAGNTIYF
TRBV4-3	TRBJ2-3	CASSQGHRTDTQYF
TRBV7-2	TRBJ2-5	CASSLGASGGKTQYF
TRBV5-4	TRBJ2-1	CASSSLAGVNEQFF
TRBV2	TRBJ2-3	CASRIPTLSSTDTQYF
TRBV13	TRBJ2-5	CASSRRTELADRGTQYF
TRBV18	TRBJ1-2	CASSLSSGYTF
TRBV29-1	TRBJ2-1	CSGTSSYNEQFF
TRBV7-3	TRBJ2-2	CASREPGLGTGELFF